These 27 T cell receptor beta chains came from one sample sequenced in a study of cytomegalovirus exposure and HLA in healthy donors. A multiplex PCR was run with 60 Vbeta primers and 13 Jbeta primers. Some clones are missing from TCRdb's copy, which holds only in-frame ones; the method was immunoSEQ multiplex PCR. In the table there are under 250,000 clones, about 81% of which are singletons. The specimen was PBMCs. Source of these receptors: a man aged 35 to 55 in good health and CMV-seropositive.

The V gene is TRBV27, the J gene TRBJ2-7; 8 bases map to TRBD1. The CDR3 extends over 14 amino acids. Germline V gene data show CDR1 as MNHEY and CDR2 as SMNVEV (reference sequence). V lost 2 bases and J lost 3; bases outside the gene matches: 3. For the CDR3, the DNA is TGTGCCAGCAGTTTAAGGGACAGGAACTACGAGCAGTACTTC. It encodes CASSLRDRNYEQYF.

This clone was found a few times. The V gene is TRBV11-3, the J gene TRBJ1-3; D remains unclear. Germline loops: CDR1 SGHNT, CDR2 YENEEA. V was clipped by 7 bases and J by 3 bases, with 16 bases between them. This CDR3 region has 15 residues. The CDR3 DNA is TGTGCCAGCACCTCAAGTCGGAACAGTGGAAACACCATATATTTT. Amino acids: CASTSSRNSGNTIYF.

A few counts support this clone. The chain has TRBV11-3 and TRBJ1-4; D call uncertain. Between the trimmed V and J ends, which lost 5 bases and 3 bases, there was a span of 13 bases. The CDR3 sequence is 15 residues long. The germline V gene encodes CDR1 SGHNT and CDR2 YENEEA. CDR3 nucleotide sequence: TGTGCCAGCAGCCCGATGGCGGGGTCTAATGAAAAACTGTTTTTT. Amino acid sequence: CASSPMAGSNEKLFF. Full variable domain (remainder filled in from reference TRBV11-3 and TRBJ1-4): EAGVVQSPRYKIIEKKQPVAFWCNPISGHNTLYWYLQNLGQGPELLIRYENEEAVDDSQLPKDRFSAERLKGVDSTLKIQPAELGDSAVYLCASSPMAGSNEKLFFGSGTQLSVL.

The chain combines TRBV10-3 with TRBJ1-2; D is possibly TRBD1 (6 bases). This CDR3 has 16 amino acids. Trimming pared 6 bases from V and 2 bases from J, leaving 19 bases between. Germline V lookup: CDR1 ENHRY, CDR2 SYGVKD. CDR3 protein: CAISLMGGRTNYGYTF. The CDR3 coding sequence is TGTGCCATCAGCCTCATGGGGGGGCGGACGAACTATGGCTACACCTTC.

The gene calls are TRBV29-1 and TRBJ1-4, with a tentative D call TRBD1 (6 bases). The CDR3 spans 13 residues. The germline V gene has CDR1 SQVTM and CDR2 ANQGSEA. The V end lost 2 bases, the J end lost 3 bases, and 7 bases lay between the germline ends. CDR3 in amino acids: CSVESGANEKLFF. The CDR3 DNA follows: TGCAGCGTTGAATCAGGGGCTAATGAAAAACTGTTTTTT.

This clone was recorded once. The junction does not match germline at one end; this may be a read error. The genes are TRBV4-2 and TRBJ1-2, with a possible D match to TRBD1 (6 bases). CDR1 is LGHNA, CDR2 YNFKEQ, per germline. The CDR3 contains 13 residues. CDR3 in amino acids: CASSQADSYGCTF. CDR3 bases: TGTGCCAGCAGCCAAGCGGACAGCTATGGCTGCACCTTC.

This chain links TRBV19 with TRBJ2-3; TRBD1 might be the D (5 bases). The germline V gene encodes CDR1 LNHDA and CDR2 SQIVND (reference sequence). V was pared by 4 bases and J by 4 bases, with 12 bases between. The CDR3 extends over 14 amino acids. The CDR3 loop is CASSRQGRADTQYF. The CDR3 DNA reads TGTGCCAGTAGTAGGCAGGGCCGGGCAGATACGCAGTATTTT.

This clone was counted between two and nine times. The V call is TRBV7-4, the J call TRBJ2-7; TRBD1 aligns across 8 bases. Per the germline V gene, CDR1 is SGHVT and CDR2 is SQSDAQ. Trimming took 10 bases from V and 0 from J; bases not matched to a gene: 8. The CDR3 is 14 amino acids. This CDR3 is CATAQGGSSYEQYV. CDR3 bases: TGTGCCACCGCACAGGGGGGAAGCTCCTACGAGCAGTACGTC.

V and J are TRBV21-1 and TRBJ2-3; the table's TRBD2 call for D was not verified on the DNA. TRBV21-1 is a listed pseudogene. This CDR3 contains 15 residues. CDR3 amino acids: CASRTRREGTDTQYF. CDR3 sequence (DNA): TGTGCCAGCAGGACTCGCCGGGAGGGAACAGATACGCAGTATTTT.

The V and J genes are TRBV30 and TRBJ2-1; the match to TRBD2 covers 9 bases. The CDR3 extends over 14 amino acids. CDR1 is GTSNPN, CDR2 SVGIG, per germline (reference sequence). V was clipped by 5 bases and J by 2 bases; unmatched bases: 4. CDR3 in amino acids: CAWGSGRTYNEQFF. The CDR3 DNA reads as TGTGCCTGGGGTAGCGGGAGAACCTACAATGAGCAGTTCTTC.

V usage is TRBV29-1 and J usage is TRBJ1-4; D might be TRBD1 (5 bases). CDR1 and CDR2 from the germline V gene are SQVTM and ANQGSEA. This CDR3 region has 14 residues. Between the trimmed V and J ends, which lost 5 bases and 4 bases, there was a span of 14 bases. The CDR3 loop reads CSVLGQGLNEKLFF. CDR3 DNA sequence: TGCAGCGTTTTAGGCCAGGGCCTTAATGAAAAACTGTTTTTT. The variable domain in full, completed from reference TRBV29-1 and TRBJ1-4, reads SAVISQKPSRDICQRGTSLTIQCQVDSQVTMMFWYRQQPGQSLTLIATANQGSEATYESGFVIDKFPISRPNLTFSTLTVSNMSPEDSSIYLCSVLGQGLNEKLFFGSGTQLSVL.

J is TRBJ1-3 and V is TRBV7-6; D is unclear. The length of the CDR3 is 15 residues. Deletions cut 5 bases from V and 0 bases from J, with 11 bases between. Germline assignment: CDR1 SGHVS and CDR2 FNYEAQ. CDR3 in amino acids: CASSPNTGSGNTIYF. The CDR3 DNA sequence: TGTGCCAGCAGCCCAAACACGGGCTCTGGAAACACCATATATTTT.

The chain is built from TRBV6-4 and TRBJ2-2, with 8 nucleotides matching TRBD2. This CDR3 has 16 amino acids. V shed 5 bases and J 6 bases; nucleotides not matched to a gene: 11. Per germline, CDR1 MRHNA and CDR2 SNTAGT. CDR3 nucleotides: TGTGCCAGCAGTTACGGGACTAGGGCCAGTCCCGGGGAGCTGTTTTTT. This translates into CASSYGTRASPGELFF.

The chain uses TRBV7-9 and TRBJ2-1; tentatively, D is TRBD1 (6 bases). Trimming cost V 4 bases and J 11 bases, with 24 bases left between them. The CDR3 is 16 residues long. Per the germline V gene, CDR1 is SEHNR and CDR2 is FQNEAQ (reference sequence). CDR3 protein: CASSSNRVWSGNKQFF. DNA of the CDR3: TGTGCCAGCAGCTCAAACAGGGTCTGGTCTGGTAATAAGCAGTTCTTC.

The chain uses TRBV4-1 and TRBJ2-1; 15 bases line up with TRBD2. The V segment lost 5 bases and the J segment 5 bases; nucleotides outside the gene matches: 10. This CDR3 comprises 18 residues. Germline CDR1 MGHRA, CDR2 YSYEKL. The CDR3 nucleotides are TGCGCCAGCAGCAAGCCGGGACTAGCGGGAGGAAGACACAATGAGCAGTTCTTC. The encoded protein is CASSKPGLAGGRHNEQFF.

There are a few counts of this clone. The V call is TRBV7-9, the J call TRBJ1-1; TRBD1 matches 7 bases. The CDR3 totals 14 residues. Per the germline V gene, CDR1 is SEHNR and CDR2 is FQNEAQ (reference sequence). V lost 5 bases and J lost 4; bases outside the gene matches: 7. CDR3 region: CASSPRQGGTEAFF. In nucleotides, the CDR3 is TGTGCCAGCAGCCCTCGACAGGGAGGCACTGAAGCTTTCTTT.

The chain employs TRBV10-1 and TRBJ1-3; D remains ambiguous. CDR3 length: 16 amino acids. CDR1 and CDR2 (germline): WNHNN, SYGVQD (reference sequence). Trimming took off 0 bases at V and 0 bases at J, with 9 bases between the two ends. The CDR3 DNA reads TGCGCCAGCAGTGAGTCGGTGGGAGCCTCTGGAAACACCATATATTTT. It is translated as CASSESVGASGNTIYF.

V is TRBV27 and J is TRBJ1-2, with TRBD1 identical over 9 bases. Germline values: CDR1 MNHEY, CDR2 SMNVEV (reference sequence). Losses at the gene ends were 6 bases for V and 5 bases for J; bases not matched to a gene: 4. This CDR3 comprises 13 residues. CDR3 bases: TGTGCCAGCAGCCCGACAGGGGGGTATGGCTACACCTTC. It is translated as CASSPTGGYGYTF.

The gene calls are TRBV5-1 and TRBJ1-1, with a weak D call TRBD1 (6 bases). Germline V gene data show CDR1 as SGHRS and CDR2 as YFSETQ. CDR3 length equals 14 residues. The V and J ends lost 4 bases and 0 bases respectively, with 10 bases between them. CDR3 loop: CASSPGHMNTEAFF. The DNA of the CDR3 is TGCGCCAGCAGCCCGGGACACATGAACACTGAAGCTTTCTTT.

This clone was picked up a small number of times. The V gene is TRBV5-4, the J gene TRBJ2-7, with a possible D match to TRBD1 (6 bases). The CDR3 sequence is 12 residues long. In germline, CDR1 is SGHNT, CDR2 YYREEE (reference sequence). Trimming stripped 4 bases from V and 3 bases from J, with 8 bases between. CDR3 nucleotide sequence: TGTGCCAGCAGCACGACAGGCTACGAGCAGTACTTC. Translation: CASSTTGYEQYF. Drawing the rest from reference TRBV5-4 and TRBJ2-7, the complete variable domain is ETGVTQSPTHLIKTRGQQVTLRCSSQSGHNTVSWYQQALGQGPQFIFQYYREEENGRGNFPPRFSGLQFPNYSSELNVNALELDDSALYLCASSTTGYEQYFGPGTRLTVT.

The rearrangement joins TRBV19 to TRBJ2-3, with a possible D match to TRBD2 (6 bases). This CDR3 contains 15 residues. V lost 3 bases, J lost 5 bases, and 15 bases lay in between. The germline CDR1 and CDR2 sequences are LNHDA and SQIVND (reference sequence). This CDR3 is CASSITTVGGDTQYF. The CDR3 DNA sequence: TGTGCCAGTAGTATTACCACGGTGGGGGGAGATACGCAGTATTTT.

The chain couples TRBV19 to TRBJ2-3; D is unresolved. This CDR3 has 14 amino acids. The germline V and J ends were trimmed by 3 bases and 5 bases, with 12 bases remaining between them. CDR1 and CDR2 from the germline V gene are LNHDA and SQIVND (reference sequence). The CDR3 nucleotides read TGTGCCAGTAGTATGAGGCTTTCTCGAGATACGCAGTATTTT. Its translation: CASSMRLSRDTQYF.

The rearrangement links TRBV30 to TRBJ1-2; D is possibly TRBD1 (5 bases). Germline CDR1 GTSNPN, CDR2 SVGIG (reference sequence). The CDR3 loop spans 12 amino acids. The ends were cut back, 3 bases at V and 6 bases at J, with 11 bases in the middle. In DNA form, the CDR3 reads TGTGCCTGGAGCAGAGGGACTGATGGCTACACCTTC. Translating gives CAWSRGTDGYTF. Using reference TRBV30 and TRBJ1-2 for the parts outside the CDR3, the full variable domain is SQTIHQWPATLVQPVGSPLSLECTVEGTSNPNLYWYRQAAGRGLQLLFYSVGIGQISSEVPQNLSASRPQDRQFILSSKKLLLSDSGFYLCAWSRGTDGYTFGSGTRLTVV.

The chain couples TRBV2 to TRBJ2-4, with D uncertain. The CDR3 sequence is 13 residues long. Trimming took 7 bases from V and 3 from J, leaving 10 bases between them. CDR1 is SNHLY, CDR2 FYNNEI, per germline. CDR3 sequence reads: CASTTVVKNIQYF. CDR3 bases: TGTGCCAGCACAACAGTTGTCAAAAACATTCAGTACTTC.

V and J are TRBV11-2 and TRBJ2-3, with a weak D call TRBD2 (5 bases). The CDR3 covers 13 residues. In germline, CDR1 is SGHAT, CDR2 FQNNGV. Trimming shortened V by 4 bases and J by 3 bases, and 8 bases separated the two germline ends. The CDR3 DNA is TGTGCCAGCAGCTCGGGGTTTACAGATACGCAGTATTTT. Protein: CASSSGFTDTQYF. Supplemented by reference TRBV11-2 and TRBJ2-3, the full variable domain reads EAGVAQSPRYKIIEKRQSVAFWCNPISGHATLYWYQQILGQGPKLLIQFQNNGVVDDSQLPKDRFSAERLKGVDSTLKIQPAKLEDSAVYLCASSSGFTDTQYFGPGTRLTVL.

The chain links TRBV29-1 to TRBJ2-1; a possible D gene is TRBD1 (6 bases). The CDR3 consists of 12 residues. CDR1 is SQVTM, CDR2 ANQGSEA, per germline. V lost 5 bases and J 4 bases, leaving 9 bases between the germline ends. The CDR3 loop reads CSVTDSYNEQFF. CDR3 nucleotides: TGCAGCGTTACGGACAGTTACAATGAGCAGTTCTTC.

CDR3 region: CASSFLGGRDTQYF. The CDR3 DNA is TGTGCCAGCAGCTTCTTGGGGGGACGAGATACGCAGTATTTT. The chain couples TRBV7-2 to TRBJ2-3, with D possibly being TRBD2 (6 bases). CDR3 length: 14 amino acids. Germline V gene data show CDR1 as SGHTA and CDR2 as FQGNSA. V dropped 3 bases and J dropped 5 bases, with 12 bases sitting between them.